These 28 T cell receptor beta chains were sequenced from one sample in a study of radiotherapy plus CTLA-4 blockade in lung cancer. Sequencing was performed with immunoSEQ multiplex PCR; in TCRdb, only in-frame clones are kept and a portion is missing. The sample lists 95,000 to 150,000 clones, approximately 90% occurring once. The starting material was peripheral blood, obtained from a patient treated with radiotherapy plus ipilimumab. All receptors derive from a human donor with non-small cell lung cancer that progressed on radiotherapy plus ipilimumab.

This rearrangement joins TRBV18 to TRBJ1-5; no definite D call. Germline V CDR1 and CDR2: KGHSH, LQKENI. The CDR3 consists of 14 residues. Trimming removed 2 bases from V and 6 bases from J, with 11 bases in between. CDR3 sequence reads: CASSPGELSQPQHF. For the CDR3, the DNA is TGTGCCAGCTCACCAGGAGAATTGAGTCAGCCCCAGCATTTT.

Written as DNA, the CDR3 is TGTGCCAGCAGCTTACACGGACAGGGAGGTGAGCAGTTCTTC. Translation gives CASSLHGQGGEQFF. The gene calls are TRBV7-8 and TRBJ2-1, with 8 positions matching TRBD1. CDR1 is SGHVS and CDR2 is FQNEAQ in the germline V gene. With V trimmed by 2 bases and J by 9 bases, 6 bases remained unmatched. This CDR3 region has 14 residues.

The rearrangement joins TRBV19 to TRBJ1-5; unclear D gene. This CDR3 has 15 amino acids. Germline lookup yields CDR1 LNHDA and CDR2 SQIVND (reference sequence). V was trimmed by 3 bases and J by 6 bases, leaving 15 bases between them. CDR3 residues: CASSILGQEGQPQHF. As DNA, the CDR3 is TGTGCCAGTAGTATTCTTGGGCAGGAAGGTCAGCCCCAGCATTTT.

Of note for this clone: A read error may produce the germline difference seen at one junction end. The same CDR3 can be traced to other DNA sequences in this sample. J is TRBJ2-7 and V is TRBV2; D uncertain. The CDR3 consists of 14 residues. CDR1 SNHLY and CDR2 FYNNEI come from the germline V gene. CDR3 nucleotide sequence: TGTGCCAGTAGTGAATTGGGCAGCTCCTACGAGCAGTACTTC. Its protein is CASSELGSSYEQYF. The full variable domain, its missing parts supplied by reference TRBV2 and TRBJ2-7, is EPEVTQTPSHQVTQMGQEVILRCVPISNHLYFYWYRQILGQKVEFLVSFYNNEISEKSEIFDDQFSVERPDGSNFTLKIRSTKLEDSAMYFCASSELGSSYEQYFGPGTRLTVT.

This chain links TRBV5-1 with TRBJ2-7; 7 nucleotides align to TRBD2. The CDR3 is 13 residues long. Germline trimming cut 1 base from V and 7 bases from J; bases unmatched to any gene: 5. Per the germline V gene, CDR1 is SGHRS and CDR2 is YFSETQ. The CDR3 DNA follows: TGCGCCAGCAGCTTGAGCGGGACTGGTGAGCAGTACTTC. Amino acid sequence: CASSLSGTGEQYF. The full variable domain, rest sourced from reference TRBV5-1 and TRBJ2-7, is KAGVTQTPRYLIKTRGQQVTLSCSPISGHRSVSWYQQTPGQGLQFLFEYFSETQRNKGNFPGRFSGRQFSNSRSEMNVSTLELGDSALYLCASSLSGTGEQYFGPGTRLTVT.

The V and J genes are TRBV9 and TRBJ2-3; possibly TRBD2 for D (5 bases). Germline loops: CDR1 SGDLS, CDR2 YYNGEE. The ends were cut back, 0 bases at V and 4 bases at J, with 9 bases in the middle. The length of the CDR3 is 14 residues. The CDR3 DNA sequence: TGTGCCAGCAGCGTAGCTACTAGGGCAGATACGCAGTATTTT. Translated: CASSVATRADTQYF.

The genes are TRBV10-1 and TRBJ2-1; no definite D call. The germline V and J ends were trimmed by 0 bases and 5 bases, with 11 bases remaining between them. Germline assignment: CDR1 WNHNN and CDR2 SYGVQD (reference sequence). The CDR3 spans 15 residues. For the CDR3, the DNA is TGCGCCAGCAGTGAGTCGTTGGCGCCGGACAATGAGCAGTTCTTC. Its protein product is CASSESLAPDNEQFF.

The rearrangement joins TRBV18 to TRBJ2-3; 10 nucleotides match TRBD2. V lost 3 bases to trimming and J lost 3 bases; unmatched junction nucleotides: 9. Germline values: CDR1 KGHSH, CDR2 LQKENI. The CDR3 extends over 17 amino acids. The CDR3 loop reads CASSPRTSGRGTDTQYF. The CDR3 coding sequence is TGTGCCAGCTCACCCAGGACTAGCGGCAGAGGGACAGATACGCAGTATTTT. The full variable domain, completed using reference TRBV18 and TRBJ2-3, is NAGVMQNPRHLVRRRGQEARLRCSPMKGHSHVYWYRQLPEEGLKFMVYLQKENIIDESGMPKERFSAEFPKEGPSILRIQQVVRGDSAAYFCASSPRTSGRGTDTQYFGPGTRLTVL.

CDR3 coding DNA: TGTGCCAGCAGCCAAGTCGGGCCTCTCGAGCAGTACTTC. This gives the protein CASSQVGPLEQYF. The genes are TRBV14 and TRBJ2-7; D is unclear. The germline gives CDR1 SGHDN, CDR2 FVKESK. V lost 1 base, J lost 6 bases, and 10 bases lay in between. There are 13 residues in the CDR3.

This clone has just one count. The gene calls are TRBV5-1 and TRBJ2-1; 10 nucleotides match TRBD2. With V trimmed by 2 bases and J by 8 bases, 7 bases remained unmatched. In germline, CDR1 is SGHRS, CDR2 YFSETQ. This CDR3 has 15 amino acids. CDR3 residues: CASSLVLAGFDEQFF. In nucleotides, the CDR3 is TGCGCCAGCAGCTTAGTACTAGCGGGATTCGATGAGCAGTTCTTC.

V gene TRBV5-1 combines with J gene TRBJ2-1; D is ambiguous. Trimming removed 1 base from V and 6 bases from J, with 14 bases in between. Germline CDR1 reads SGHRS; CDR2 reads YFSETQ. The CDR3 runs 15 residues. The CDR3 DNA sequence: TGCGCCAGCAGCTTGACGGGTTACAAGTCCAATGAGCAGTTCTTC. It specifies CASSLTGYKSNEQFF.

A few counts support this clone. The rearrangement joins TRBV5-4 to TRBJ2-2; D remains ambiguous. The CDR3 consists of 15 residues. The ends were cut back, 0 bases at V and 4 bases at J, with 10 bases in the middle. Germline V lookup: CDR1 SGHNT, CDR2 YYREEE (reference sequence). In DNA, the CDR3 is TGTGCCAGCAGCTTGGGGAAGACGGGCACCGGGGAGCTGTTTTTT. Translation gives CASSLGKTGTGELFF.

This sequence joins TRBV6-5 and TRBJ1-1; a weak D match, TRBD1 (5 bases). This CDR3 is built from 16 residues. Per the germline V gene, CDR1 is MNHEY and CDR2 is SVGAGI. Between the trimmed V and J ends, which lost 2 bases and 10 bases, there was a span of 23 bases. The CDR3 region has the DNA TGTGCCAGCAGTTACAGGGCCTATGGGGGAAAGGTGTCAGCTTTCTTT. As protein: CASSYRAYGGKVSAFF.

The chain links TRBV7-8 to TRBJ2-3; D unresolved. CDR1 is SGHVS, CDR2 FQNEAQ, per germline. V was clipped by 4 bases and J by 6 bases, with 11 bases between them. The CDR3 runs to 13 residues. The CDR3 DNA sequence: TGTGCCAGCAGCTCCTCCCCCGCGGATACGCAGTATTTT. Its protein is CASSSSPADTQYF. Variable domain in full (rest from reference TRBV7-8 and TRBJ2-3): GAGVSQSPRYKVAKRGQDVALRCDPISGHVSLFWYQQALGQGPEFLTYFQNEAQLDKSGLPSDRFFAERPEGSVSTLKIQRTQQEDSAVYLCASSSSPADTQYFGPGTRLTVL.

The chain links TRBV6-6 to TRBJ1-3, with D tentatively TRBD1 (5 bases). The CDR3 totals 15 residues. Germline CDR1 and CDR2: MNHNY and SVGAGI (reference sequence). Between the trimmed V and J ends, which lost 3 bases and 0 bases, there was a span of 9 bases. In DNA form, the CDR3 reads TGTGCCAGCAGTTATGGGGGGAACTCTGGAAACACCATATATTTT. Protein sequence: CASSYGGNSGNTIYF.

The chain combines TRBV28 with TRBJ1-2; 7 bases map to TRBD1. CDR1 and CDR2 (germline): MDHEN, SYDVKM. The CDR3 runs to 12 residues. Trimming removed 3 bases from V and 8 bases from J; junction bases left unmatched: 3. The CDR3 bases are TGTGCCAGCAGTTTGTTGACAGGGGGCTACACCTTC. This translates into CASSLLTGGYTF.

The J gene is TRBJ1-2, the V gene TRBV2; TRBD1 might be the D (6 bases). The germline CDR1 and CDR2 sequences are SNHLY and FYNNEI. CDR3 size: 15 residues. V lost 7 bases and J lost 6, with 21 bases in between. DNA of the CDR3: TGTGCCAGCACCAAAGGGGGGATCCGGGCGGATGGCTACACCTTC. This gives the protein CASTKGGIRADGYTF.

J is TRBJ2-7 and V is TRBV5-4; TRBD2 agrees at 7 bases. Trimming cost V 0 bases and J 5 bases; bases outside gene matches: 5. CDR1 is SGHNT and CDR2 is YYREEE in the germline V gene (reference sequence). The CDR3 runs to 14 residues. The CDR3: CASSLGRGFDEQYF. The CDR3 nucleotides are TGTGCCAGCAGCTTGGGGCGGGGGTTCGACGAGCAGTACTTC.

Comment on this clone: The junction departs from the called germline gene at one end, perhaps through a read error. The chain carries TRBV7-7 and TRBJ2-1; D unclear. The CDR3 runs to 14 residues. The germline gives CDR1 SSHAT, CDR2 FNYEAQ (reference sequence). CDR3: CASSEGRNYNEQFF. The CDR3 nucleotides read TGTGCTAGCAGCGAAGGACGGAATTACAATGAGCAGTTCTTC.

CDR3 sequence (DNA): TGTGCCAGCAGCAAAGACAGGAGCTCCTACAATGAGCAGTTCTTC. It translates to CASSKDRSSYNEQFF. The chain links TRBV5-6 to TRBJ2-1; D may be TRBD1 (6 bases). CDR1 and CDR2 from the germline V gene are SGHDT and YYEEEE. CDR3 length equals 15 residues. Trimming took off 4 bases at V and 0 bases at J, with 11 bases between the two ends.

This rearrangement joins TRBV21-1 to TRBJ2-1; the table's D call, TRBD2, has no DNA check behind it. TRBV21-1 is recorded as a pseudogene. The CDR3 is made up of 19 amino acids. CDR3 in amino acids: CASSKYWSGRAPWYNEQFF. CDR3 sequence (DNA): TGTGCCAGCAGCAAATATTGGAGCGGGAGGGCTCCTTGGTACAATGAGCAGTTCTTC.

This chain joins TRBV27 and TRBJ2-2; D may be TRBD1 (6 bases). Between the trimmed V and J ends, which lost 10 bases and 7 bases, there was a span of 22 bases. The germline CDR1 and CDR2 sequences are MNHEY and SMNVEV (reference sequence). The CDR3 is 15 amino acids. As DNA, the CDR3 is TGTGCCATAAGCAGGGGCCACCCATCTAACGGGGAGCTGTTTTTT. Translation: CAISRGHPSNGELFF.

The J gene is TRBJ2-7, the V gene TRBV5-6; the match to TRBD1 covers 9 bases. Looked up from germline, CDR1 is SGHDT and CDR2 is YYEEEE. Losses at the gene ends were 0 bases for V and 2 bases for J; bases not matched to a gene: 6. The CDR3 covers 16 residues. CDR3 sequence reads: CASSLGDRVATYEQYF. CDR3 bases: TGTGCCAGCAGCTTGGGGGACAGGGTAGCAACCTACGAGCAGTACTTC.

This rearrangement joins TRBV4-1 to TRBJ2-3; D remains ambiguous. V was clipped by 4 bases and J by 0 bases, with 14 bases between them. Germline CDR1 reads MGHRA; CDR2 reads YSYEKL. The CDR3 totals 16 residues. The DNA for the CDR3 is TGCGCCAGCAGCCTAGTCCCTAGTATTAGCACAGATACGCAGTATTTT. This gives the protein CASSLVPSISTDTQYF.

The rearrangement uses TRBV11-2 and TRBJ2-7; D not certain. V lost 3 bases and J lost 3, with 12 bases in between. This CDR3 comprises 14 residues. Germline V lookup: CDR1 SGHAT, CDR2 FQNNGV. CDR3 coding DNA: TGTGCCAGCAGCTTTAGGCCGACGTACTACGAGCAGTACTTC. It translates to CASSFRPTYYEQYF.

V and J are TRBV2 and TRBJ1-4; D is ambiguous. CDR3 length equals 13 residues. V lost 8 bases and J lost 5, with 12 bases in between. Per the germline V gene, CDR1 is SNHLY and CDR2 is FYNNEI. CDR3 DNA sequence: TGTGCCAGCGTAAAAACCGGGAATGAAAAACTGTTTTTT. Protein: CASVKTGNEKLFF. Complete variable domain (other parts from reference TRBV2 and TRBJ1-4): EPEVTQTPSHQVTQMGQEVILRCVPISNHLYFYWYRQILGQKVEFLVSFYNNEISEKSEIFDDQFSVERPDGSNFTLKIRSTKLEDSAMYFCASVKTGNEKLFFGSGTQLSVL.

The chain uses TRBV2 and TRBJ2-7, with a possible D match to TRBD2 (5 bases). This CDR3 contains 13 residues. Trimming took off 1 base at V and 3 bases at J, with 7 bases between the two ends. The germline V gene has CDR1 SNHLY and CDR2 FYNNEI. The CDR3 region is CASSEVRGYEQYF. DNA for the CDR3: TGTGCCAGCAGTGAAGTTCGGGGCTACGAGCAGTACTTC. Looking up the rest from reference TRBV2 and TRBJ2-7 gives the full variable domain: EPEVTQTPSHQVTQMGQEVILRCVPISNHLYFYWYRQILGQKVEFLVSFYNNEISEKSEIFDDQFSVERPDGSNFTLKIRSTKLEDSAMYFCASSEVRGYEQYFGPGTRLTVT.

The J gene is TRBJ2-1, the V gene TRBV9; either TRBD1 or TRBD2 may fit D (6 bases each). CDR3 length: 15 amino acids. The germline V gene has CDR1 SGDLS and CDR2 YYNGEE. The V and J ends lost 0 bases and 7 bases respectively, with 14 bases between them. The CDR3 nucleotides are TGTGCCAGCAGCGTAGTGGGGGGCCGAGAGAATGAGCAGTTCTTC. Amino acids: CASSVVGGRENEQFF.